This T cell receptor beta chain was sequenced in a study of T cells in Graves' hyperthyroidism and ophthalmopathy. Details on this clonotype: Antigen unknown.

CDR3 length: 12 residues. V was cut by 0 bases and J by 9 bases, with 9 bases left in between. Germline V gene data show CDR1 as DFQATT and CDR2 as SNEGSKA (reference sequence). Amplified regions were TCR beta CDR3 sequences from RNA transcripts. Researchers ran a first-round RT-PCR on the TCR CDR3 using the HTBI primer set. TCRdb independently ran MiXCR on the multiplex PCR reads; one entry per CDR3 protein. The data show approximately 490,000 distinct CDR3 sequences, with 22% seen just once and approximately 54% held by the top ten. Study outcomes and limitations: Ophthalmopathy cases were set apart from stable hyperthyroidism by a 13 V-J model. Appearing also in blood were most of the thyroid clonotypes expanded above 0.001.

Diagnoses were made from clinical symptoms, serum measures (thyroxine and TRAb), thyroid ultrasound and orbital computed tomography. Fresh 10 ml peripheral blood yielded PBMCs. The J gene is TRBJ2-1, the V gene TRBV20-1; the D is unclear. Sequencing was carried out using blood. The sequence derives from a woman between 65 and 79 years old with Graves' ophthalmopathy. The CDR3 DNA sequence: TGCAGTGCTAGAGAACGGGTCTCTGAGCAGTTCTTC. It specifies CSARERVSEQFF.